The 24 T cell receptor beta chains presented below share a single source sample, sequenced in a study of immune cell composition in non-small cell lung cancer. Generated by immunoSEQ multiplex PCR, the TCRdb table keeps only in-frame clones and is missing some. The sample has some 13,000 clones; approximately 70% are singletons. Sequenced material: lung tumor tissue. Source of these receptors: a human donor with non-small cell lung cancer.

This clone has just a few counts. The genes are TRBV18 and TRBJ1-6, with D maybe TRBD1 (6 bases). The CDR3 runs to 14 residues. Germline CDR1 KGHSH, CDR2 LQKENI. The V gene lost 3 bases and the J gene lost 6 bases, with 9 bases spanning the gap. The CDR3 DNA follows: TGTGCCAGCTCACCTGGACAGACTAATTCACCCCTCCACTTT. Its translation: CASSPGQTNSPLHF.

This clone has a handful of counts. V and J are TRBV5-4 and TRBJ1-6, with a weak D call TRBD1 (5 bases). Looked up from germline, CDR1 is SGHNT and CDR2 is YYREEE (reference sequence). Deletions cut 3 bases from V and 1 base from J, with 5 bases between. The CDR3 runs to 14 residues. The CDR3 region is CASSYRSYNSPLHF. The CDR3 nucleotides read TGTGCCAGCAGCTACAGGTCCTATAATTCACCCCTCCACTTT.

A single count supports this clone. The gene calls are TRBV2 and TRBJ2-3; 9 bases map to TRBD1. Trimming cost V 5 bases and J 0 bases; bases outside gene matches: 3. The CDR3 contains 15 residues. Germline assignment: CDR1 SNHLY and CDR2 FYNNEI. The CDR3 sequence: CASSLTGGSTDTQYF. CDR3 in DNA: TGTGCCAGCAGTTTGACAGGGGGGAGCACAGATACGCAGTATTTT.

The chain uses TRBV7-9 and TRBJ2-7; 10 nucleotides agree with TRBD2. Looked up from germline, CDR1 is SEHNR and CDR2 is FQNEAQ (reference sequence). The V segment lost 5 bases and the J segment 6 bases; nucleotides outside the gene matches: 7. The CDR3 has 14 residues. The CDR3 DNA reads TGTGCCAGCAGCCCTTATAGCGGGGGGATCGAGCAGTACTTC. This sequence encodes CASSPYSGGIEQYF.

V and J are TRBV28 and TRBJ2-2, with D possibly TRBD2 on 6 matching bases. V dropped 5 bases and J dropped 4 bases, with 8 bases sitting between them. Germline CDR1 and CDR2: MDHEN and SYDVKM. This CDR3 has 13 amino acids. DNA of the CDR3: TGTGCCAGCAGTGCCGGGAGCACCGGGGAGCTGTTTTTT. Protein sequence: CASSAGSTGELFF.

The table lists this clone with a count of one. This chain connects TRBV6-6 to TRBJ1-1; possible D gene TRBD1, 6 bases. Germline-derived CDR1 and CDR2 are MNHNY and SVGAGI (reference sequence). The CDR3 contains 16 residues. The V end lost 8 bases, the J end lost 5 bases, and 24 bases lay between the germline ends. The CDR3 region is CASAGHTGVGGTEAFF. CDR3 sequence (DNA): TGTGCCAGCGCGGGACACACTGGAGTGGGGGGGACTGAAGCTTTCTTT.

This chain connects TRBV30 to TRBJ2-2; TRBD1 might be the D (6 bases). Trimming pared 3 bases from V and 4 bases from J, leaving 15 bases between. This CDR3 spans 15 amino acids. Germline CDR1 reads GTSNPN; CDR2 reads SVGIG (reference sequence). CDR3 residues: CAWRSGQLTTGELFF. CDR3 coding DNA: TGTGCCTGGAGATCGGGACAACTTACCACCGGGGAGCTGTTTTTT.

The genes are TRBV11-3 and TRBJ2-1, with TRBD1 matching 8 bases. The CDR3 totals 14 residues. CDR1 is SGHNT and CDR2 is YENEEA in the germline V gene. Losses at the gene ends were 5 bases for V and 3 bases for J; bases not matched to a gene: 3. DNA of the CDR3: TGTGCCAGCAGCCCCGGGACAGGCTACAATGAGCAGTTCTTC. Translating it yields CASSPGTGYNEQFF.

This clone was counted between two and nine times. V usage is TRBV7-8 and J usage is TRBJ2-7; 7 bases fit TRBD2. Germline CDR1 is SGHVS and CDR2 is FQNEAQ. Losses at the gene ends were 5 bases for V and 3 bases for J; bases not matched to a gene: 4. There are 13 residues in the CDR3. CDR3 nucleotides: TGTGCCAGCAGCGAGGGACTACTCTACGAGCAGTACTTC. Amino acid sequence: CASSEGLLYEQYF.

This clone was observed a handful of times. The CDR3 spells CASSQEPRNTDTQYF. CDR3 DNA: TGTGCCAGCAGCCAAGAACCTAGAAACACAGATACGCAGTATTTT. The chain joins TRBV4-2 to TRBJ2-3, with unresolved D. Trimming left V 0 bases short and J 2 bases short, with 9 bases between. The length of the CDR3 is 15 residues. Germline loops: CDR1 LGHNA, CDR2 YNFKEQ.

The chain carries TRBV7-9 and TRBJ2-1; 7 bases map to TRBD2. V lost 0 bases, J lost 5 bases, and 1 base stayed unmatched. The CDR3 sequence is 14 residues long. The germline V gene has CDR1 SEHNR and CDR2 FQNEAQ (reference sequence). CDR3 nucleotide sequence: TGTGCCAGCAGCTTAGCGGGAGGGCACAATGAGCAGTTCTTC. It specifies CASSLAGGHNEQFF.

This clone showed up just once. This CDR3 reads CASSLDAGGRTEQYF. The DNA for the CDR3 is TGCGCCAGCAGCTTGGATGCGGGAGGGCGGACCGAGCAGTACTTC. J is TRBJ2-7 and V is TRBV5-1; TRBD2 aligns across 9 bases. This CDR3 comprises 15 residues. V trimming: 0 bases; J trimming: 6 bases; junction bases outside the gene matches: 7. Germline V gene sequence: CDR1 SGHRS, CDR2 YFSETQ.

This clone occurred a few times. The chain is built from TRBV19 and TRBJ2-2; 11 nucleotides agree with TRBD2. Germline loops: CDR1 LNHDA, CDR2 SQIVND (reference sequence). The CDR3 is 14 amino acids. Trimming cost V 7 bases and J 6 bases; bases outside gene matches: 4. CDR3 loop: CASIRTSGSGELFF. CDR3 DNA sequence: TGTGCCAGTATTCGGACTAGCGGGTCCGGGGAGCTGTTTTTT.

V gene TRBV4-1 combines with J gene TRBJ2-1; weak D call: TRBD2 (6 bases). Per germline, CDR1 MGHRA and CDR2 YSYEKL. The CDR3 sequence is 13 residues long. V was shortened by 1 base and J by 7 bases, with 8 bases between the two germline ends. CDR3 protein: CASSQGSGNEQFF. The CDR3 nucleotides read TGCGCCAGCAGCCAAGGGAGCGGGAATGAGCAGTTCTTC.

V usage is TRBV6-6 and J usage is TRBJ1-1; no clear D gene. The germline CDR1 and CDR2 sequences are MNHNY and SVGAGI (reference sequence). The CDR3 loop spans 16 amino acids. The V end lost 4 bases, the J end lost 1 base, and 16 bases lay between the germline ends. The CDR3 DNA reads TGTGCCAGCAGTTTTCTCCCCGTGGTAGCGAACACTGAAGCTTTCTTT. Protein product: CASSFLPVVANTEAFF.

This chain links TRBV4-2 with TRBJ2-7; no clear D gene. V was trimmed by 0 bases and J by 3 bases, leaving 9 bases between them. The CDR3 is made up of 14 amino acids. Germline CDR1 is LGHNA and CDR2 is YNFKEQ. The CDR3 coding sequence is TGTGCCAGCAGCCAAGAAAGCCGTAGCTACGAGCAGTACTTC. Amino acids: CASSQESRSYEQYF.

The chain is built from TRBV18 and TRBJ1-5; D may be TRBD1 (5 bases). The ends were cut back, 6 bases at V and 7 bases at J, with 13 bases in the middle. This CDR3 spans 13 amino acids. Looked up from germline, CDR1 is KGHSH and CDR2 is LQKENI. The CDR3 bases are TGTGCCAGCTCGGGGGGGAAAGTCCAGCCCCAGCATTTT. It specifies CASSGGKVQPQHF.

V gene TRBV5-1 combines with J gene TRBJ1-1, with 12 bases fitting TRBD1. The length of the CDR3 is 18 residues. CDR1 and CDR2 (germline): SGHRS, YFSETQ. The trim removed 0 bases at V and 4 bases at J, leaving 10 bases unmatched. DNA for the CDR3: TGCGCCAGCAGCTTGGGAAGGGACAGGGGGCCCGTGGGCACTGAAGCTTTCTTT. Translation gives CASSLGRDRGPVGTEAFF.

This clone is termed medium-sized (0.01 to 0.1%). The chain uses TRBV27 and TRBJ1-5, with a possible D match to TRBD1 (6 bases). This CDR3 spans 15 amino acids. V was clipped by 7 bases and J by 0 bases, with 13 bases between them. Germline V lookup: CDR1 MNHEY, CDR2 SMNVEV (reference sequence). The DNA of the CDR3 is TGTGCCAGCACCGAACAGGGTAATAGCAATCAGCCCCAGCATTTT. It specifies CASTEQGNSNQPQHF.

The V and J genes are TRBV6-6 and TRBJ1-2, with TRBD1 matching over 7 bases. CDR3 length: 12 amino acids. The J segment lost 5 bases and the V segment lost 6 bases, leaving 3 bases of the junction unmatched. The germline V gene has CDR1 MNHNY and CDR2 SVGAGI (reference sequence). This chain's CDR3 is CASRRDRYGYTF. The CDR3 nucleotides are TGTGCCAGCAGGAGGGACAGATATGGCTACACCTTC.

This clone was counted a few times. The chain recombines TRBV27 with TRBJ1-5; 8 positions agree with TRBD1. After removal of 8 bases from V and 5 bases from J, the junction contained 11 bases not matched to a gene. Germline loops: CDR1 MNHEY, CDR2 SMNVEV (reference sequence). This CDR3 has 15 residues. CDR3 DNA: TGTGCCAGCGGCGCAACCACAGGGGGGGATCAGCCCCAGCATTTT. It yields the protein CASGATTGGDQPQHF.

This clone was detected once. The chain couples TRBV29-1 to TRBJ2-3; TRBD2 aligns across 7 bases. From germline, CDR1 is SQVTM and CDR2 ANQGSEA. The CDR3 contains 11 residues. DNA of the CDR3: TGCAGTGCGGGGGTCACAGATACGCAGTATTTT. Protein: CSAGVTDTQYF.

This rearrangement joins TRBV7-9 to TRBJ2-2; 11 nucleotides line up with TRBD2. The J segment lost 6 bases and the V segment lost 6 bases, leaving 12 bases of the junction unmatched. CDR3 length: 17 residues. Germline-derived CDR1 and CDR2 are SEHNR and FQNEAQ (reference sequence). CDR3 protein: CASSWIAGGPISGELFF. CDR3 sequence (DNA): TGTGCCAGCAGTTGGATAGCGGGAGGGCCGATATCCGGGGAGCTGTTTTTT.

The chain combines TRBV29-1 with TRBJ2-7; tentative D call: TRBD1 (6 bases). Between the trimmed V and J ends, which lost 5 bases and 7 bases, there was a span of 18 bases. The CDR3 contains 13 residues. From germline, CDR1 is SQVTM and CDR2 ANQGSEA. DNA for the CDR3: TGCAGCGTTCGGACTCAGGGGTTGAGGGAGCAGTACTTC. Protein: CSVRTQGLREQYF.